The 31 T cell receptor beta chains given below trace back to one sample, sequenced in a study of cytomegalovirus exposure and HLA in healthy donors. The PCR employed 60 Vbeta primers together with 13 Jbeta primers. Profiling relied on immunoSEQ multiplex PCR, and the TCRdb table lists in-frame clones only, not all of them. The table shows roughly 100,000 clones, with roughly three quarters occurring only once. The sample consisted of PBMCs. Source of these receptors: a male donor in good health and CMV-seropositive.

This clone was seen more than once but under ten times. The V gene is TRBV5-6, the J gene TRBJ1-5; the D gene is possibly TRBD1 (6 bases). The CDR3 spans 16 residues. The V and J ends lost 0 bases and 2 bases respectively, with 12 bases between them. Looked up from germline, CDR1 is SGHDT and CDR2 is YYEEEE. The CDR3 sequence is CASSLGPGGRNQPQHF. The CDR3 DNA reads TGTGCCAGCAGCTTGGGTCCGGGGGGCCGCAATCAGCCCCAGCATTTT. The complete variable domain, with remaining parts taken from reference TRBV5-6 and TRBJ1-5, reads DAGVTQSPTHLIKTRGQQVTLRCSPKSGHDTVSWYQQALGQGPQFIFQYYEEEERQRGNFPDRFSGHQFPNYSSELNVNALLLGDSALYLCASSLGPGGRNQPQHFGDGTRLSIL.

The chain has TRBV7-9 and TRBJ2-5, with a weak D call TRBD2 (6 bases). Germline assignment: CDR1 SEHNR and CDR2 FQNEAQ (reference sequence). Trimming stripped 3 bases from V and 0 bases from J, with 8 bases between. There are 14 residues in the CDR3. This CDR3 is CASSLGLHQETQYF. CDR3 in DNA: TGTGCCAGCAGCTTGGGACTCCACCAAGAGACCCAGTACTTC.

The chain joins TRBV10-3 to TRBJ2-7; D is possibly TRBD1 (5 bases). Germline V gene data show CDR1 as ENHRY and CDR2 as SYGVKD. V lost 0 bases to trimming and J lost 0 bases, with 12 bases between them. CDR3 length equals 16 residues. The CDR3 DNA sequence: TGTGCCATCAGTGAGTCACTGCGGACAAACTCCTACGAGCAGTACTTC. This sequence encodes CAISESLRTNSYEQYF.

CDR3 nucleotide sequence: TGTGCCAGCAGCTTAATGGTACGACCACAGTACCAAGAGACCCAGTACTTC. Its translation is CASSLMVRPQYQETQYF. This chain links TRBV7-2 with TRBJ2-5; D gene unclear. Trimming shortened V by 2 bases and J by 0 bases, and 16 bases separated the two germline ends. Per the germline V gene, CDR1 is SGHTA and CDR2 is FQGNSA. This CDR3 region has 17 residues.

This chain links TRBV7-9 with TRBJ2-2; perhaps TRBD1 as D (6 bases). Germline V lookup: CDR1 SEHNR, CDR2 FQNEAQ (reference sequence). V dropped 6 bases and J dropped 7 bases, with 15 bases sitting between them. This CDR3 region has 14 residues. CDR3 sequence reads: CASRSTGFNGELFF. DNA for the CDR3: TGTGCCAGCAGGTCTACAGGGTTTAACGGGGAGCTGTTTTTT.

The CDR3 region has the DNA TGTGCCAGTAAGACAAGGCACAACTCCTACGAGCAGTACTTC. Protein sequence: CASKTRHNSYEQYF. The gene calls are TRBV27 and TRBJ2-7; D ambiguous. Trimming removed 9 bases at V and 0 bases at J, with 15 bases between. Germline CDR1 is MNHEY and CDR2 is SMNVEV (reference sequence). This CDR3 has 14 amino acids.

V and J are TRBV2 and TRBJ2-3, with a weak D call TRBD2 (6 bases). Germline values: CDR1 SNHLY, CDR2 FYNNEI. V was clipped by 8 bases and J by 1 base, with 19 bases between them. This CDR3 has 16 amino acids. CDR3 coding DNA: TGTGCCAGCGCAGGGTGGGGAGGAGTTCGCACAGATACGCAGTATTTT. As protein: CASAGWGGVRTDTQYF.

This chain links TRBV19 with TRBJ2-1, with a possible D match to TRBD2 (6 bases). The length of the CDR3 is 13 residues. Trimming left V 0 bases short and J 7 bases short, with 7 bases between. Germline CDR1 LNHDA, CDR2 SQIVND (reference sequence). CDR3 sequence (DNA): TGTGCCAGTAGTATAGATCGGGAGAATGAGCAGTTCTTC. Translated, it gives CASSIDRENEQFF.

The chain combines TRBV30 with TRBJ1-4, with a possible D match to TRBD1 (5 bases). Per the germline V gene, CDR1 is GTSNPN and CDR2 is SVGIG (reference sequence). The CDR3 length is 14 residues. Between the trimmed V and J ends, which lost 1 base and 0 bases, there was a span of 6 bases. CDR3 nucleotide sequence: TGTGCCTGGAGTGAGACAGCAACTAATGAAAAACTGTTTTTT. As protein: CAWSETATNEKLFF. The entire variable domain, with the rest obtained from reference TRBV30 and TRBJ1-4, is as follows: SQTIHQWPATLVQPVGSPLSLECTVEGTSNPNLYWYRQAAGRGLQLLFYSVGIGQISSEVPQNLSASRPQDRQFILSSKKLLLSDSGFYLCAWSETATNEKLFFGSGTQLSVL.

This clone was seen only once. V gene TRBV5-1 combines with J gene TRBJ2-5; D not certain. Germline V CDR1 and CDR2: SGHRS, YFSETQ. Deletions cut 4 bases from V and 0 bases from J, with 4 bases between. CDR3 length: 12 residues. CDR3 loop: CASSPDQETQYF. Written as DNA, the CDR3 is TGCGCCAGCAGCCCAGACCAAGAGACCCAGTACTTC.

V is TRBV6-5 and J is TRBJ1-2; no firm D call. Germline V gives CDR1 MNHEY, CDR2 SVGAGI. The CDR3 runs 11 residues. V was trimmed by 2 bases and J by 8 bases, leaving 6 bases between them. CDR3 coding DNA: TGTGCCAGCAGTTACGAGGGAGGCTACACCTTC. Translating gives CASSYEGGYTF.

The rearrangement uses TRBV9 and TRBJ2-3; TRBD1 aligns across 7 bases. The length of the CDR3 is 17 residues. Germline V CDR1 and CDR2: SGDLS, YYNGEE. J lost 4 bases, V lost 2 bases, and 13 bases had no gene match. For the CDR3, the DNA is TGTGCCAGCAGCGTCACCAAACAGGGGAGACGCGCAGATACGCAGTATTTT. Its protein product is CASSVTKQGRRADTQYF.

CDR3 residues: CASSPMGQASYEQYF. The CDR3 coding sequence is TGTGCCAGCAGCCCGATGGGACAGGCGTCCTACGAGCAGTACTTC. The chain employs TRBV9 and TRBJ2-7, with 8 bases fitting TRBD1. This CDR3 region has 15 residues. V was pared by 4 bases and J by 1 base, with 7 bases of the junction left unmatched. Germline V CDR1 and CDR2: SGDLS, YYNGEE.

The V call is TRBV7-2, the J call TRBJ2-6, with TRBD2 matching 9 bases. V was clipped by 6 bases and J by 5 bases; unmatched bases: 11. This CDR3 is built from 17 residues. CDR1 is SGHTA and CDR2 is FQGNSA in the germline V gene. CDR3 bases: TGTGCCAGCAGGTATCTAGCGGGGCTCTCGAGGGCCAACGTCCTGACTTTC. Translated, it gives CASRYLAGLSRANVLTF.

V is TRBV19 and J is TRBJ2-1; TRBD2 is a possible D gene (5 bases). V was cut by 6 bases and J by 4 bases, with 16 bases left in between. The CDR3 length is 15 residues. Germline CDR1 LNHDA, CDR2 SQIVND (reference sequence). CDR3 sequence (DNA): TGTGCCAGTAGGATAAGGGCGGCGGGTTACAATGAGCAGTTCTTC. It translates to CASRIRAAGYNEQFF. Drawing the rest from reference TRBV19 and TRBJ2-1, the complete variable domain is DGGITQSPKYLFRKEGQNVTLSCEQNLNHDAMYWYRQDPGQGLRLIYYSQIVNDFQKGDIAEGYSVSREKKESFPLTVTSAQKNPTAFYLCASRIRAAGYNEQFFGPGTRLTVL.

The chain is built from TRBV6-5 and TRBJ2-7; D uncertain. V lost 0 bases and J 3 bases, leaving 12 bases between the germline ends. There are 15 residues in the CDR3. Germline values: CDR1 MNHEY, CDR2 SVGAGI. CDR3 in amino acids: CASSYSRRLGYEQYF. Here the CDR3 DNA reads TGTGCCAGCAGTTACTCGAGGCGCTTGGGCTACGAGCAGTACTTC.

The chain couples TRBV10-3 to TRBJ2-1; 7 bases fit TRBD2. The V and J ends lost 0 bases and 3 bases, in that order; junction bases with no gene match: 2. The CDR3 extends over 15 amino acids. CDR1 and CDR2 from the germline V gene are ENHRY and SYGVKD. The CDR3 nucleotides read TGTGCCATCAGTGAGTCGGCTAGCGGCTACAATGAGCAGTTCTTC. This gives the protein CAISESASGYNEQFF.

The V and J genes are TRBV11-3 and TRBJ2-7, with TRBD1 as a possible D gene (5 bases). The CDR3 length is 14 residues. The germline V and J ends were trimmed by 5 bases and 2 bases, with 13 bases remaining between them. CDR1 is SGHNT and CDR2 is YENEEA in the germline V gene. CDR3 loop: CASSPNRFPYEQYF. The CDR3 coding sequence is TGTGCCAGCAGCCCCAACAGGTTCCCCTACGAGCAGTACTTC.

The DNA for the CDR3 is TGTGCCAGCAGCAACCGGACAGCCTCTGGGGCCAACGTCCTGACTTTC. It is translated as CASSNRTASGANVLTF. V gene TRBV7-2 combines with J gene TRBJ2-6; perhaps TRBD1 as D (6 bases). In germline, CDR1 is SGHTA, CDR2 FQGNSA. The CDR3 has 16 residues. V shed 5 bases and J shed 0 bases, with 11 bases lying between them.

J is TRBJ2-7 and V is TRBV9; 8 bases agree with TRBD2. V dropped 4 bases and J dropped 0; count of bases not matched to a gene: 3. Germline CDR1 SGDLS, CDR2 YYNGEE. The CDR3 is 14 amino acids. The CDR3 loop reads CASSPGGVSYEQYF. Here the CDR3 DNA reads TGTGCCAGCAGCCCGGGGGGGGTCTCCTACGAGCAGTACTTC.

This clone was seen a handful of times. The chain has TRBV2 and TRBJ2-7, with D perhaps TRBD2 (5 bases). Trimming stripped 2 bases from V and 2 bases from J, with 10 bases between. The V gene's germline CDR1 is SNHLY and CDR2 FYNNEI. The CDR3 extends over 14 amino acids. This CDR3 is CASSENWEPYEQYF. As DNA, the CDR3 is TGTGCCAGCAGTGAAAATTGGGAGCCCTACGAGCAGTACTTC.

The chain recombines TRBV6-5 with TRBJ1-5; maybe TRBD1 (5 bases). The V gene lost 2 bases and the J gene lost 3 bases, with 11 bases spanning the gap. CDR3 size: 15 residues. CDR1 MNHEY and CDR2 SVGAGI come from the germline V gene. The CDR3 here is CASSYGQGYNQPQHF. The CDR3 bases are TGTGCCAGCAGTTACGGGCAGGGATACAATCAGCCCCAGCATTTT.

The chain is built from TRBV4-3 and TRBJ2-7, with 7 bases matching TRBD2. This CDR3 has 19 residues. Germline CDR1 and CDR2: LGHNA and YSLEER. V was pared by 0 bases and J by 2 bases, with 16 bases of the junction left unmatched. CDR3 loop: CASSQDGGERASNPYEQYF. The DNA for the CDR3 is TGCGCCAGCAGCCAAGATGGGGGGGAGCGGGCCTCAAACCCCTACGAGCAGTACTTC.

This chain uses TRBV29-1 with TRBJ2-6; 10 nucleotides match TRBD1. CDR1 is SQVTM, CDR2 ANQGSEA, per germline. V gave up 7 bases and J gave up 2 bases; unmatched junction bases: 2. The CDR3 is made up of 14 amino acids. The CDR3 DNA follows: TGCAGCGCCGGGACAGGGGCTGGGGCCAACGTCCTGACTTTC. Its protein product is CSAGTGAGANVLTF.

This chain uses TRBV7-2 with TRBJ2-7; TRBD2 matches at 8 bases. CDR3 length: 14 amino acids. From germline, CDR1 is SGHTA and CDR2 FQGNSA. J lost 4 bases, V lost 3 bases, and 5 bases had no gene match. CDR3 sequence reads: CASSFTGLAYEQYF. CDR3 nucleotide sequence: TGTGCCAGCAGCTTTACCGGACTAGCATACGAGCAGTACTTC.

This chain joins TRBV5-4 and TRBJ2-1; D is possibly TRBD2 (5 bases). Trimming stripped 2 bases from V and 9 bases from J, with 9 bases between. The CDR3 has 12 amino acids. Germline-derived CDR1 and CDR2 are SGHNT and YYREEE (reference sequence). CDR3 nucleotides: TGTGCCAGCAGCTTTTCGGCGGGTGAGCAGTTCTTC. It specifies CASSFSAGEQFF.

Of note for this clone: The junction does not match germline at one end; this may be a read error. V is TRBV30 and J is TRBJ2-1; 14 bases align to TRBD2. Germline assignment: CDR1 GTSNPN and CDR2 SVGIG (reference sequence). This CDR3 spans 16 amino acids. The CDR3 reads CAWRGLGLAGVNEQFF. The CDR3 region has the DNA TGTGCTTGGAGGGGGCTGGGACTAGCGGGAGTTAATGAGCAGTTCTTC.

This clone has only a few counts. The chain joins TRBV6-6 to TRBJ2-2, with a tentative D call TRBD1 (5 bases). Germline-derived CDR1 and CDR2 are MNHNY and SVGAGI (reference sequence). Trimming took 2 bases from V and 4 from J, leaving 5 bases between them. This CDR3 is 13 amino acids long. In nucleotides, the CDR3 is TGTGCCAGCAGTTACAGGGGCACCGGGGAGCTGTTTTTT. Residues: CASSYRGTGELFF.

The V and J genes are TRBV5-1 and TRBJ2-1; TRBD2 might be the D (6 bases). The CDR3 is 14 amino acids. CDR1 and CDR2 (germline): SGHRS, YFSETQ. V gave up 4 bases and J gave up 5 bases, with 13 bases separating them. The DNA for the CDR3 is TGCGCCAGCAGCCCCGGGAGCTTGGACAATGAGCAGTTCTTC. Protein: CASSPGSLDNEQFF.

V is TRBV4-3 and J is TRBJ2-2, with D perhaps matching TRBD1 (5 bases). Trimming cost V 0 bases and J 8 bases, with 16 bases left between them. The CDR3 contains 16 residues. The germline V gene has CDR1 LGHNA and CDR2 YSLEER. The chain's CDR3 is CASSQDLWQGEGELFF. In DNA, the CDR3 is TGCGCCAGCAGCCAAGATCTGTGGCAGGGTGAAGGGGAGCTGTTTTTT.

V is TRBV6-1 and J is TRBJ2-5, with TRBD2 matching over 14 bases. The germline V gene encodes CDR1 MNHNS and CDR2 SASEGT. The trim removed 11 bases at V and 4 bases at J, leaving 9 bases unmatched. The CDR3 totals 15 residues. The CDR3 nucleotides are TGTGCCGGTGCTTCGGGACTAGCGGGAGTAGAGACCCAGTACTTC. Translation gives CAGASGLAGVETQYF.